This is a list of T cell receptor beta chains from one sample in a study of Graves' ophthalmopathy and Graves' hyperthyroidism. TCRdb ran MiXCR on the multiplex PCR reads and lists one entry per CDR3 protein. Found here are some 390,000 distinct CDR3 sequences, around 20% of them singletons; the top ten hold 1.6%. The sample comprised peripheral blood. These TCRs come from a woman younger than 35 with Graves' ophthalmopathy. The CDR3 runs from the conserved cysteine through the conserved F or W. Size is stated for part of the rows, as once, few or many counts, or as a class when the clone is expanded.

abundance	v_gene	j_gene	CDR3aa
many	TRBV12-3/TRBV12-4	TRBJ1-2	CASSPGTLYGYTF
.	TRBV20-1	TRBJ2-7	CSARAPASGFSHEQYF
many	TRBV10-3	TRBJ1-5	CAISDRGPGQPQHF
many	TRBV6-2/TRBV6-3	TRBJ1-5	CASRPGGALSGGGNQPQHF
many	TRBV12-3/TRBV12-4	TRBJ1-2	CASTWDREARGYTF
many	TRBV28	TRBJ1-5	CASSRSRGNGNQPQHF
many	TRBV9	TRBJ2-5	CASSVGQAGEKETQYF
many	TRBV11-2	TRBJ2-5	CASSLVPGQETQYF
many	TRBV4-2	TRBJ2-3	CASRRVLEATDTQYF
many	TRBV30	TRBJ1-6	CAWSAGPGNSPLHF
many	TRBV18	TRBJ2-7	CASSPSEGTSGRLYEQYF
many	TRBV6-5	TRBJ2-7	CASSYGPPSSYEQYF
many	TRBV27	TRBJ2-7	CASSSGVSVGEQYF
.	TRBV20-1	TRBJ1-1	CSARDYNRDRAGRAFF
many	TRBV4-1	TRBJ1-5	CASSQEVRESNQPQHF
many	TRBV11-2	TRBJ2-7	CASSWGSGGGTYEQYF
many	TRBV15	TRBJ1-5	CATSRTRERQPQHF
many	TRBV6-5	TRBJ2-7	CASSYSKGQGAWWEQYF